This T cell receptor beta chain was identified during a study of blood T cells in healthy people across ages. The second PCR ran about 7 to 12 cycles with a sample-barcoded 5' primer and J-beta primers. Via MiXCR, TCRdb re-called the 5' RACE reads, giving one row per CDR3 protein. The sample has over 500,000 distinct CDR3 sequences, under 65% seen once. Germline CDR1 DFQATT, CDR2 SNEGSKA (reference sequence). Trimming removed 3 bases at V and 2 bases at J, with 6 bases between. The CDR3 has 12 residues. Many counts were recorded for this clonotype. The V and J genes are TRBV20-1 and TRBJ2-3; no clear D gene. What was sequenced was blood. This TCR was sampled from a woman over 75 in good health. DNA for the CDR3: TGCAGTGCTAGTGGGGACACAGATACGCAGTATTTT. Its protein product is CSASGDTDTQYF.